The 27 T cell receptor beta chains below all came from one sample that was sequenced in a study of beta chain features in type 1 diabetes. Expressed TCRB transcripts were sequenced after all isolated RNA was converted to cDNA. This table comes from immunoSEQ multiplex PCR, and its TCRdb copy is limited to in-frame clones, with some not included. The repertoire holds about 470,000 clones, 30% seen once, with almost 0.065% in the top ten. Sequencing was done on a sample of naive CD4+ T cells from blood. These receptors all come from a young man in good health.

This clone was counted a few times. The CDR3 DNA follows: TGTGCCAGCAGCTTAATCCAGGGGGGCTACAATGAGCAGTTCTTC. Translating it yields CASSLIQGGYNEQFF. The gene calls are TRBV7-9 and TRBJ2-1, with D tentatively TRBD1 (7 bases). Germline V gene data show CDR1 as SEHNR and CDR2 as FQNEAQ (reference sequence). The CDR3 loop spans 15 amino acids. The V and J ends lost 2 bases and 3 bases respectively, with 11 bases between them.

There are a few counts of this clone. The chain links TRBV7-3 to TRBJ2-1, with D unresolved. This CDR3 is 13 amino acids long. Trimming removed 5 bases at V and 3 bases at J, with 8 bases between. In germline, CDR1 is SGHTA, CDR2 FQGTGA. CDR3 amino acids: CASSPENYNEQFF. CDR3 coding DNA: TGTGCCAGCAGCCCAGAAAACTACAATGAGCAGTTCTTC.

The rearrangement uses TRBV5-1 and TRBJ2-3; 12 bases agree with TRBD2. The trim removed 5 bases at V and 6 bases at J, leaving 7 bases unmatched. The CDR3 spans 15 residues. The germline CDR1 and CDR2 sequences are SGHRS and YFSETQ. Here the CDR3 DNA reads TGCGCCAGCAGGCTAGCGGGAGGGCCAGGGGATACGCAGTATTTT. It codes for CASRLAGGPGDTQYF.

This clone was counted between two and nine times. This chain uses TRBV7-9 with TRBJ2-5; maybe TRBD1 (6 bases). Germline-derived CDR1 and CDR2 are SEHNR and FQNEAQ (reference sequence). V shed 8 bases and J shed 4 bases, with 11 bases lying between them. The CDR3 is 12 amino acids. The chain's CDR3 is CASSRQAETQYF. The DNA for the CDR3 is TGTGCCAGCTCACGACAGGCAGAGACCCAGTACTTC.

The V gene is TRBV9, the J gene TRBJ1-5, with TRBD1 identical over 7 bases. The ends lost 3 bases at V and 3 bases at J; junction bases unmatched: 6. This CDR3 comprises 15 residues. Germline assignment: CDR1 SGDLS and CDR2 YYNGEE. CDR3 nucleotide sequence: TGTGCCAGCAGCGCCGGGACAGCAAACAATCAGCCCCAGCATTTT. Amino acid sequence: CASSAGTANNQPQHF.

The chain has TRBV6-5 and TRBJ1-5, with D possibly being TRBD1 (6 bases). Germline CDR1 reads MNHEY; CDR2 reads SVGAGI. V dropped 6 bases and J dropped 1 base, with 10 bases sitting between them. The CDR3 covers 14 residues. In DNA, the CDR3 is TGTGCCAGCAGAAGAGGGACAAGCAATCAGCCCCAGCATTTT. Amino acid sequence: CASRRGTSNQPQHF.

This clone was counted a few times. In nucleotides, the CDR3 is TGTGCCACCGCGGGGGACAGAAGGAAATTCAATGAGCAGTTCTTC. Translation: CATAGDRRKFNEQFF. The chain is built from TRBV5-4 and TRBJ2-1; perhaps D is TRBD1 or TRBD2 (7 bases each). The V end lost 9 bases, the J end lost 6 bases, and 22 bases lay between the germline ends. The CDR3 totals 15 residues. Germline CDR1 reads SGHNT; CDR2 reads YYREEE (reference sequence).

V gene TRBV7-9 combines with J gene TRBJ2-7; TRBD2 might be the D (5 bases). CDR1 is SEHNR, CDR2 FQNEAQ, per germline (reference sequence). CDR3 size: 17 residues. V was trimmed by 5 bases and J by 0 bases, leaving 20 bases between them. CDR3 residues: CASSARLNQRSSYEQYF. The CDR3 coding sequence is TGTGCCAGCAGCGCCCGTTTGAACCAGCGGAGCTCCTACGAGCAGTACTTC.

The chain recombines TRBV30 with TRBJ1-5; unclear D gene. The germline V gene encodes CDR1 GTSNPN and CDR2 SVGIG (reference sequence). This CDR3 contains 13 residues. Trimming pared 4 bases from V and 0 bases from J, leaving 7 bases between. The CDR3 bases are TGTGCCTGGACTACGAATAGCAATCAGCCCCAGCATTTT. This translates into CAWTTNSNQPQHF.

This clone was recorded a few times. This rearrangement joins TRBV30 to TRBJ1-5; D gene unclear. Trimming stripped 5 bases from V and 2 bases from J, with 10 bases between. This CDR3 has 13 residues. CDR1 GTSNPN and CDR2 SVGIG come from the germline V gene (reference sequence). The CDR3: CAWGKDGNQPQHF. The CDR3 region has the DNA TGTGCCTGGGGAAAAGACGGCAATCAGCCCCAGCATTTT.

The chain recombines TRBV28 with TRBJ1-1; no clear D. The germline CDR1 and CDR2 sequences are MDHEN and SYDVKM. Trimming removed 5 bases at V and 4 bases at J, with 14 bases between. CDR3 size: 14 residues. The CDR3 loop is CASSLLERSTEAFF. CDR3 nucleotides: TGTGCCAGCAGTCTTCTGGAGAGGAGCACTGAAGCTTTCTTT.

The V call is TRBV7-6, the J call TRBJ2-4; TRBD2 matches at 9 bases. The J segment lost 8 bases and the V segment lost 1 base, leaving 12 bases of the junction unmatched. Germline lookup yields CDR1 SGHVS and CDR2 FNYEAQ. This CDR3 comprises 17 residues. This CDR3 is CASSLVGLAAGGDIQYF. As DNA, the CDR3 is TGTGCCAGCAGCTTAGTGGGGTTGGCAGCGGGAGGAGACATTCAGTACTTC.

The CDR3 region is CASSVGGANTGELFF. The CDR3 DNA sequence: TGTGCCAGCAGCGTAGGAGGGGCGAACACCGGGGAGCTGTTTTTT. The genes are TRBV9 and TRBJ2-2; D may correspond to TRBD1 or TRBD2 (5 bases each). Germline CDR1 SGDLS, CDR2 YYNGEE. Trimming removed 0 bases at V and 0 bases at J, with 6 bases between. The CDR3 spans 15 residues.

For this clone: Germline and junction disagree at one end, which may indicate a read error. The J gene is TRBJ2-3, the V gene TRBV29-1; D is possibly TRBD2 (6 bases). The CDR3 totals 15 residues. Germline CDR1 is SQVTM and CDR2 is ANQGSEA. The chain's CDR3 is CCVEERGAGTDTQYF. In DNA, the CDR3 is TGCTGCGTTGAAGAGCGCGGGGCCGGGACAGATACGCAGTATTTT.

The V gene is TRBV21-1, the J gene TRBJ1-2; the table calls TRBD1, which could not be checked here. TRBV21-1 is shown as a pseudogene. The CDR3 has 13 residues. CDR3 residues: CAHGRGSNYGYTF. The DNA of the CDR3 is TGTGCCCACGGAAGGGGGTCTAACTATGGCTACACCTTC.

V is TRBV30 and J is TRBJ2-1; D not resolved. The CDR3 covers 15 residues. The V and J ends lost 0 bases and 0 bases respectively, with 9 bases between them. Germline V gene lookup returns CDR1 GTSNPN and CDR2 SVGIG (reference sequence). CDR3 DNA: TGTGCCTGGAGTGTCCCGCCCAGCTCCTACAATGAGCAGTTCTTC. Translation gives CAWSVPPSSYNEQFF.

This clone has more than one count but fewer than ten. V gene TRBV4-2 combines with J gene TRBJ2-7; 9 bases agree with TRBD2. V gave up 4 bases and J gave up 3 bases; unmatched junction bases: 10. Germline assignment: CDR1 LGHNA and CDR2 YNFKEQ. CDR3 size: 16 residues. The CDR3 nucleotides read TGTGCCAGCAGCCTCCGACTAGCGGAGCCTCGCTACGAGCAGTACTTC. It encodes CASSLRLAEPRYEQYF.

The chain is built from TRBV7-2 and TRBJ2-5; 16 positions match TRBD2. CDR1 and CDR2 (germline): SGHTA, FQGNSA. The CDR3 consists of 16 residues. The ends lost 3 bases at V and 5 bases at J; junction bases unmatched: 3. The CDR3 loop is CASSLGLAGGEETQYF. DNA of the CDR3: TGTGCCAGCAGCTTGGGACTAGCGGGAGGGGAGGAGACCCAGTACTTC. Full variable domain (rest looked up from reference TRBV7-2 and TRBJ2-5): GAGVSQSPSNKVTEKGKDVELRCDPISGHTALYWYRQSLGQGLEFLIYFQGNSAPDKSGLPSDRFSAERTGGSVSTLTIQRTQQEDSAVYLCASSLGLAGGEETQYFGPGTRLLVL.

This clone was picked up a small number of times. This chain connects TRBV18 to TRBJ2-5; D unresolved. V was shortened by 2 bases and J by 1 base, with 8 bases between the two germline ends. The CDR3 covers 14 residues. Germline values: CDR1 KGHSH, CDR2 LQKENI. The CDR3 sequence: CASSPVRIQETQYF. The DNA for the CDR3 is TGTGCCAGCTCACCAGTCAGAATCCAAGAGACCCAGTACTTC. The entire variable domain, with the rest obtained from reference TRBV18 and TRBJ2-5, is as follows: NAGVMQNPRHLVRRRGQEARLRCSPMKGHSHVYWYRQLPEEGLKFMVYLQKENIIDESGMPKERFSAEFPKEGPSILRIQQVVRGDSAAYFCASSPVRIQETQYFGPGTRLLVL.

This clone was seen a handful of times. The rearrangement uses TRBV6-6 and TRBJ1-2; weak D call: TRBD1 (5 bases). The CDR3 is 12 residues long. Per the germline V gene, CDR1 is MNHNY and CDR2 is SVGAGI (reference sequence). The V end was cut by 7 bases, the J end by 2 bases, with 8 bases between. CDR3 loop: CASMAGNYGYTF. DNA of the CDR3: TGTGCCAGCATGGCAGGGAACTATGGCTACACCTTC.

V gene TRBV7-9 combines with J gene TRBJ2-2, with 9 nucleotides matching TRBD1. The ends lost 6 bases at V and 3 bases at J; junction bases unmatched: 11. CDR1 and CDR2 (germline): SEHNR, FQNEAQ (reference sequence). The CDR3 covers 17 residues. The CDR3: CASRRDGQGMYTGELFF. The CDR3 region has the DNA TGTGCCAGCAGAAGAGATGGACAGGGGATGTACACCGGGGAGCTGTTTTTT.

The chain couples TRBV15 to TRBJ2-7, with D possibly matching TRBD1 (5 bases). Looked up from germline, CDR1 is LNHNV and CDR2 is YYDKDF (reference sequence). The V and J ends lost 6 bases and 0 bases respectively, with 9 bases between them. The CDR3 has 13 amino acids. CDR3 in DNA: TGTGCCACCAGACGAACAGGCTCCTACGAGCAGTACTTC. It is translated as CATRRTGSYEQYF.

The chain has TRBV9 and TRBJ1-4; 7 bases line up with TRBD1. Trimming removed 4 bases from V and 3 bases from J; junction bases left unmatched: 9. This CDR3 is built from 16 residues. Germline-derived CDR1 and CDR2 are SGDLS and YYNGEE. CDR3: CASSPTGDAPNEKLFF. Written as DNA, the CDR3 is TGTGCCAGCAGCCCTACAGGGGATGCACCTAATGAAAAACTGTTTTTT.

The chain couples TRBV7-6 to TRBJ1-5; no clear D. CDR1 and CDR2 from the germline V gene are SGHVS and FNYEAQ. There are 13 residues in the CDR3. With 1 base removed from V and 6 bases from J, the gap between germline ends came to 7 bases. CDR3 in amino acids: CASSLDQTQPQHF. In DNA form, the CDR3 reads TGTGCCAGCAGCTTAGACCAGACTCAGCCCCAGCATTTT. Together with reference TRBV7-6 and TRBJ1-5, the CDR3 gives the full variable domain: GAGVSQSPRYKVTKRGQDVALRCDPISGHVSLYWYRQALGQGPEFLTYFNYEAQQDKSGLPNDRFSAERPEGSISTLTIQRTEQRDSAMYRCASSLDQTQPQHFGDGTRLSIL.

V usage is TRBV30 and J usage is TRBJ1-5; perhaps TRBD1 as D (5 bases). V lost 3 bases, J lost 5 bases, and 11 bases lay in between. Germline V gene lookup returns CDR1 GTSNPN and CDR2 SVGIG (reference sequence). This CDR3 is built from 13 residues. The CDR3 spells CAWRQGRDQPQHF. CDR3 in DNA: TGTGCCTGGAGGCAGGGTCGAGATCAGCCCCAGCATTTT.

The chain uses TRBV7-6 and TRBJ2-3; 9 bases line up with TRBD2. The CDR3 has 20 amino acids. The V and J ends lost 1 base and 3 bases, in that order; junction bases with no gene match: 17. Germline-derived CDR1 and CDR2 are SGHVS and FNYEAQ. This chain's CDR3 is CASSLVPSVGREGRTDTQYF. CDR3 DNA sequence: TGTGCCAGCAGCTTAGTTCCGTCCGTGGGGCGGGAGGGCCGTACAGATACGCAGTATTTT.

This clone was seen more than once but under ten times. The chain couples TRBV10-3 to TRBJ2-2, with D possibly called TRBD1 or TRBD2 (5 bases each). Trimming removed 2 bases from V and 9 bases from J, with 13 bases in between. Germline V gene lookup returns CDR1 ENHRY and CDR2 SYGVKD. CDR3 length: 14 amino acids. In DNA form, the CDR3 reads TGTGCCATCAGTGAGCGGCAGGGAGTCCGGGAGCTGTTTTTT. Its protein is CAISERQGVRELFF.